These 17 T cell receptor beta chains were all obtained from the same sample, sequenced in a study of T cells in Graves' hyperthyroidism and ophthalmopathy. RNA transcripts gave rise to amplified TCR beta CDR3 regions. The TCR CDR3 was amplified in a first-round RT-PCR using the HTBI primer set. TCRdb ran MiXCR on the multiplex PCR reads and lists one entry per CDR3 protein. The data contain fewer than 700,000 distinct CDR3 sequences, roughly 17% of them singletons. The sample was blood. These TCRs come from a woman aged 25 to 39 with Graves' hyperthyroidism.

This clonotype has just a few counts. The CDR3 nucleotides read TGCGCCAGCAGCTTGGGCGCTAGCGGATTCAATGAGCAGTTCTTC. Its translation: CASSLGASGFNEQFF. The rearrangement links TRBV5-1 to TRBJ2-1; 7 bases agree with TRBD2. The CDR3 loop spans 15 amino acids. Germline assignment: CDR1 SGHRS and CDR2 YFSETQ. J was trimmed by 6 bases and V by 0 bases; bases with no gene match: 6.

This clonotype has a handful of counts. The V and J genes are TRBV3-1 and TRBJ2-5, with 7 nucleotides matching TRBD1. CDR3 length: 16 amino acids. In germline, CDR1 is LGHDT, CDR2 YNNKEL (reference sequence). J was trimmed by 1 base and V by 4 bases; bases with no gene match: 9. The chain's CDR3 is CASSRSKGQIQETQYF. The CDR3 DNA reads as TGTGCCAGCAGCCGGAGCAAGGGACAGATCCAAGAGACCCAGTACTTC.

This clonotype was picked up many times. The chain is built from TRBV20-1 and TRBJ2-1; 8 positions match TRBD2. The CDR3 is made up of 14 amino acids. V dropped 5 bases and J dropped 8; count of bases not matched to a gene: 11. Per germline, CDR1 DFQATT and CDR2 SNEGSKA (reference sequence). The DNA of the CDR3 is TGCAGTGCTGGATCGAGCGGGAGACAATATGAGCAGTTCTTC. Translation gives CSAGSSGRQYEQFF.

This clonotype was counted at least ten times. The chain couples TRBV20-1 to TRBJ1-2; TRBD1 matches at 8 bases. Germline CDR1 and CDR2: DFQATT and SNEGSKA (reference sequence). The CDR3 totals 19 residues. Trimming cost V 3 bases and J 3 bases; bases outside gene matches: 21. The CDR3 DNA is TGCAGTGCTAGCTCTCCAGAGGGACAGGAGGGCGGGAATGACTATGGCTACACCTTC. The encoded protein is CSASSPEGQEGGNDYGYTF.

CDR3 residues: CASSQAASGIYEQYF. The DNA of the CDR3 is TGTGCCAGCAGCCAAGCAGCTAGCGGGATCTACGAGCAGTACTTC. V is TRBV3-1 and J is TRBJ2-7, with 9 bases fitting TRBD2. In germline, CDR1 is LGHDT, CDR2 YNNKEL (reference sequence). V shed 1 base and J 3 bases; nucleotides not matched to a gene: 4. CDR3 length equals 15 residues.

This clonotype was picked up a small number of times. The J gene is TRBJ2-5, the V gene TRBV13; possibly TRBD1 for D (6 bases). The germline V gene has CDR1 PRHDT and CDR2 FYEKMQ (reference sequence). Trimming took off 3 bases at V and 7 bases at J, with 18 bases between the two ends. The CDR3 is 15 residues long. This chain's CDR3 is CASSFFQGSGVTQYF. As DNA, the CDR3 is TGTGCCAGCAGCTTTTTCCAGGGGAGCGGCGTGACCCAGTACTTC.

This clonotype was counted ten times or more. The rearrangement joins TRBV5-1 to TRBJ2-1, with TRBD2 matching 13 bases. The CDR3 totals 16 residues. After removal of 3 bases from V and 7 bases from J, the junction contained 7 bases not matched to a gene. Per germline, CDR1 SGHRS and CDR2 YFSETQ. Here the CDR3 reads CASSSQTSGRFNEQFF. The CDR3 nucleotides are TGCGCCAGCAGCTCGCAGACTAGCGGGAGGTTTAATGAGCAGTTCTTC.

This clonotype has only one observation. The genes are TRBV7-8 and TRBJ2-1, with a possible D match to TRBD1 (6 bases). Trimming shortened V by 0 bases and J by 3 bases, and 15 bases separated the two germline ends. The CDR3 covers 17 residues. Germline CDR1 reads SGHVS; CDR2 reads FQNEAQ. The CDR3 DNA sequence: TGTGCCAGCAGCTTAGCTAGCCGACACAGGGACTACAATGAGCAGTTCTTC. This encodes CASSLASRHRDYNEQFF. The full variable domain, its missing parts supplied by reference TRBV7-8 and TRBJ2-1, is GAGVSQSPRYKVAKRGQDVALRCDPISGHVSLFWYQQALGQGPEFLTYFQNEAQLDKSGLPSDRFFAERPEGSVSTLKIQRTQQEDSAVYLCASSLASRHRDYNEQFFGPGTRLTVL.

The sample holds many counts of this clonotype. The chain uses TRBV6-5 and TRBJ2-5; a possible D gene is TRBD1 (6 bases). The CDR3 is 13 amino acids. Germline assignment: CDR1 MNHEY and CDR2 SVGAGI. With 2 bases removed from V and 5 bases from J, the gap between germline ends came to 9 bases. DNA for the CDR3: TGTGCCAGCAGTTACAGGGGGAAGGAGACCCAGTACTTC. It specifies CASSYRGKETQYF.

This clonotype has a count of ten or more. V gene TRBV2 combines with J gene TRBJ1-1; D call uncertain. The CDR3 extends over 13 amino acids. V was trimmed by 0 bases and J by 9 bases, leaving 11 bases between them. Germline V gene data show CDR1 as SNHLY and CDR2 as FYNNEI. CDR3 protein: CASSEALRLKAFF. CDR3 in DNA: TGTGCCAGCAGTGAAGCGCTTCGGCTGAAAGCTTTCTTT.

The sample holds a few counts of this clonotype. V gene TRBV10-1 combines with J gene TRBJ2-3; 8 positions match TRBD2. V trimming: 0 bases; J trimming: 6 bases; junction bases outside the gene matches: 5. Germline assignment: CDR1 WNHNN and CDR2 SYGVQD (reference sequence). There are 15 residues in the CDR3. The CDR3 DNA sequence: TGCGCCAGCAGTGAGTCTAGCGGGAACCGGGATACGCAGTATTTT. This sequence encodes CASSESSGNRDTQYF.

This clonotype turned up a few times. V is TRBV7-9 and J is TRBJ2-7; possibly TRBD2 for D (5 bases). V was pared by 7 bases and J by 6 bases, with 19 bases between. The V gene's germline CDR1 is SEHNR and CDR2 FQNEAQ (reference sequence). This CDR3 has 14 amino acids. CDR3 coding DNA: TGTGCCAGCACCAAGCGGACGCGACGAGGCGAGCAGTACTTC. It specifies CASTKRTRRGEQYF.

The V gene is TRBV18, the J gene TRBJ1-2, with 8 bases matching TRBD1. V lost 4 bases to trimming and J lost 8 bases; unmatched junction nucleotides: 12. Germline lookup yields CDR1 KGHSH and CDR2 LQKENI. There are 15 residues in the CDR3. The CDR3 is CASSRRTDRVGGYTF. CDR3 DNA sequence: TGTGCCAGCTCACGACGGACGGACAGGGTAGGGGGCTACACCTTC. The full variable domain, with the rest looked up from reference TRBV18 and TRBJ1-2, is NAGVMQNPRHLVRRRGQEARLRCSPMKGHSHVYWYRQLPEEGLKFMVYLQKENIIDESGMPKERFSAEFPKEGPSILRIQQVVRGDSAAYFCASSRRTDRVGGYTFGSGTRLTVV.

This chain uses TRBV19 with TRBJ2-7; 11 bases are shared with TRBD2. Germline V gives CDR1 LNHDA, CDR2 SQIVND (reference sequence). Unmatched junction bases numbered 0, after V lost 3 bases and J lost 2 bases. This CDR3 comprises 14 residues. The chain's CDR3 is CASSMTSGTYEQYF. Here the CDR3 DNA reads TGTGCCAGTAGTATGACTAGCGGGACCTACGAGCAGTACTTC.

This chain connects TRBV13 to TRBJ2-3, with a tentative D call TRBD2 (5 bases). The V gene's germline CDR1 is PRHDT and CDR2 FYEKMQ (reference sequence). The CDR3 spans 14 residues. Trimming removed 3 bases from V and 2 bases from J, with 9 bases in between. The CDR3 spells CASSFREVTDTQYF. CDR3 coding DNA: TGTGCCAGCAGCTTCCGGGAAGTCACAGATACGCAGTATTTT.

This clonotype has a count of ten or more. The V and J genes are TRBV11-3 and TRBJ2-3; a possible D gene is TRBD2 (5 bases). The germline V and J ends were trimmed by 1 base and 2 bases, with 10 bases remaining between them. Germline V CDR1 and CDR2: SGHNT, YENEEA. This CDR3 has 15 amino acids. The CDR3 coding sequence is TGTGCCAGCAGCTTAGGGGTAGCGATCACAGATACGCAGTATTTT. This translates into CASSLGVAITDTQYF.

The V and J genes are TRBV6-1 and TRBJ2-1; no clear D. Trimming removed 6 bases from V and 2 bases from J, with 11 bases in between. This CDR3 comprises 14 residues. Per germline, CDR1 MNHNS and CDR2 SASEGT. The chain's CDR3 is CASRGNSPYNEQFF. Here the CDR3 DNA reads TGTGCCAGCAGGGGGAATAGCCCCTACAATGAGCAGTTCTTC.